This T cell receptor (beta chain) appears in the sequencing data of a study of blood T cell repertoires in COVID-19. Across the whole study: Italy, Spain and the United States were the sources of the convalescent and acute COVID-19 samples. The cDNA or gDNA used as material had been derived from T cells, B-cell-depleted T cells, or PBMCs.

In the authors' workflow: Amplified reference gene primers provided the basis for estimating nucleated cell counts. Libraries were prepared by immunoSEQ multiplex PCR; TCRdb keeps only in-frame clonotypes and omits some of them. V and J calls and clone size are those listed in that table; D and trimming were worked out from the DNA. The sample includes some 270,000 clones, roughly 89% of them seen just once. In germline, CDR1 is SNHLY, CDR2 FYNNEI. The CDR3 sequence is 14 residues long. Unmatched junction bases numbered 13, after V lost 10 bases and J lost 7 bases. Sequencing was carried out using peripheral blood. V and J are TRBV2 and TRBJ1-2; 9 bases agree with TRBD1. This TCR was recovered from a man between 25 and 39 years old with acute or convalescent COVID-19. The CDR3 sequence is CAKRRRDRDLGYTF. The CDR3 DNA reads TGTGCCAAACGTCGCCGGGACAGGGACCTTGGCTACACCTTC.